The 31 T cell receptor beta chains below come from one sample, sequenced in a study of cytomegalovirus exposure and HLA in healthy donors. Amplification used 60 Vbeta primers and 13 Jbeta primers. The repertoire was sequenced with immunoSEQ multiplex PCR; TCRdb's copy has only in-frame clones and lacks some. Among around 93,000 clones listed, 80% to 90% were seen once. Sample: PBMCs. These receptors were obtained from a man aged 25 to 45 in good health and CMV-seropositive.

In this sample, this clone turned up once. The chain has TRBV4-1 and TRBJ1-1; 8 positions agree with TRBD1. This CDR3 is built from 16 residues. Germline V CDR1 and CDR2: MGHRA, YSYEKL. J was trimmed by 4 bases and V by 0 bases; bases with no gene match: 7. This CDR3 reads CASSQDPDRESTEAFF. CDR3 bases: TGCGCCAGCAGCCAAGATCCGGACAGGGAGAGCACTGAAGCTTTCTTT.

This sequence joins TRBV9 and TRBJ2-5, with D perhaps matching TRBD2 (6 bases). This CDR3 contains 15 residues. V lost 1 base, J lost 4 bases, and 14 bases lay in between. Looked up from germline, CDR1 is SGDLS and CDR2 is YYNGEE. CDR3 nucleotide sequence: TGTGCCAGCAGCGTAATGGAGGGGCTAAGAGAGACCCAGTACTTC. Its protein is CASSVMEGLRETQYF.

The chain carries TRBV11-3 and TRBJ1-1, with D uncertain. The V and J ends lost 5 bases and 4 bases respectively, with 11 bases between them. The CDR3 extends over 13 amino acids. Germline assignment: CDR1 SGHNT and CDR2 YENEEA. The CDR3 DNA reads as TGTGCCAGCAGCAACCAAGTCGGCACTGAAGCTTTCTTT. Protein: CASSNQVGTEAFF. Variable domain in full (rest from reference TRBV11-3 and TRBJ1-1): EAGVVQSPRYKIIEKKQPVAFWCNPISGHNTLYWYLQNLGQGPELLIRYENEEAVDDSQLPKDRFSAERLKGVDSTLKIQPAELGDSAVYLCASSNQVGTEAFFGQGTRLTVV.

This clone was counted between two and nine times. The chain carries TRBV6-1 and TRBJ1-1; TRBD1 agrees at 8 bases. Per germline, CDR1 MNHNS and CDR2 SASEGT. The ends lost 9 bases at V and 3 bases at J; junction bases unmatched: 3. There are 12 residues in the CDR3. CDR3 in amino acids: CARTGADTEAFF. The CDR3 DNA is TGTGCCAGGACAGGGGCGGACACTGAAGCTTTCTTT.

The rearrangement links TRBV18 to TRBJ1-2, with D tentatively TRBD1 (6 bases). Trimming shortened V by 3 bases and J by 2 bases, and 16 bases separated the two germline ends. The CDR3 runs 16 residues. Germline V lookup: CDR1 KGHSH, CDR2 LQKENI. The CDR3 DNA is TGTGCCAGCTCACCTACCGCTGGGGACACGAACTATGGCTACACCTTC. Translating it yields CASSPTAGDTNYGYTF.

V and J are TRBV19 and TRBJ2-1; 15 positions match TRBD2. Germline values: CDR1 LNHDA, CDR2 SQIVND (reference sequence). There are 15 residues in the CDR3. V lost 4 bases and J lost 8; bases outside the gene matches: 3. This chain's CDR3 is CASSRGLAGGYEQFF. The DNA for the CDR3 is TGTGCCAGTAGTAGGGGACTAGCGGGAGGTTATGAGCAGTTCTTC.

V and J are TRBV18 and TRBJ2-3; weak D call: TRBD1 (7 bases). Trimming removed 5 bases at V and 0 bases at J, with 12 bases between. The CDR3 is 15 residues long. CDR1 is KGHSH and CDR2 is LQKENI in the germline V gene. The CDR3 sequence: CASSLTGTSTDTQYF. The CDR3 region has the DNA TGTGCCAGCTCATTGACAGGGACTAGCACAGATACGCAGTATTTT.

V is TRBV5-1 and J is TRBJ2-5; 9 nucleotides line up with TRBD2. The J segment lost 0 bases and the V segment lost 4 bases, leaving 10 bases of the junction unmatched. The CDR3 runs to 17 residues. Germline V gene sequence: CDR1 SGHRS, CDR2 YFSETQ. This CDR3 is CASSTIKGLANQETQYF. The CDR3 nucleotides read TGCGCCAGCAGCACGATTAAGGGACTAGCTAACCAAGAGACCCAGTACTTC.

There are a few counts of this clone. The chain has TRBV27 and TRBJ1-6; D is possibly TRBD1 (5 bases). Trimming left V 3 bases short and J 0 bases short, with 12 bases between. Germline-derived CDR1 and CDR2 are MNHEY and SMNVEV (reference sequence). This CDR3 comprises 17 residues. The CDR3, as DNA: TGTGCCAGCAGTTTTGGGGCCCGAAGCTCCTATAATTCACCCCTCCACTTT. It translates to CASSFGARSSYNSPLHF.

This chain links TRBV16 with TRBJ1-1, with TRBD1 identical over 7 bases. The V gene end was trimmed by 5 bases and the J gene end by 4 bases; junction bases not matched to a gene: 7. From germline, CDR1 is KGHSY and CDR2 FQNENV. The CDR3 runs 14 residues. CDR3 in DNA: TGTGCCAGCAGCGCAACCACAGGGGTCACTGAAGCTTTCTTT. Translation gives CASSATTGVTEAFF.

The CDR3 nucleotides read TGTGCCAGCAGTGACAGGGTGGGTGAAAAACTGTTTTTT. It specifies CASSDRVGEKLFF. The chain uses TRBV6-5 and TRBJ1-4, with 7 nucleotides matching TRBD1. The CDR3 extends over 13 amino acids. Germline V gene lookup returns CDR1 MNHEY and CDR2 SVGAGI. Trimming took 5 bases from V and 7 from J; bases not matched to a gene: 4.

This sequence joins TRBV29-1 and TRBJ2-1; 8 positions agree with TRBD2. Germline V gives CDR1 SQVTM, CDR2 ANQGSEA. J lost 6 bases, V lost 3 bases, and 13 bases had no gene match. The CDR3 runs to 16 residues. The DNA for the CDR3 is TGCAGCGTTGATGGACCGCTGGGACTAGTGAGCAATGAGCAGTTCTTC. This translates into CSVDGPLGLVSNEQFF.

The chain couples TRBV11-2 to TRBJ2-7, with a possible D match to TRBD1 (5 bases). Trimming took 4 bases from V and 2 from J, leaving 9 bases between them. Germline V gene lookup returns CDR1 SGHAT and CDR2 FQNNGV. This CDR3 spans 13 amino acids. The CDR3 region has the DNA TGTGCCAGCAGCTCGCAGGGCCCCTACGAGCAGTACTTC. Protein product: CASSSQGPYEQYF.

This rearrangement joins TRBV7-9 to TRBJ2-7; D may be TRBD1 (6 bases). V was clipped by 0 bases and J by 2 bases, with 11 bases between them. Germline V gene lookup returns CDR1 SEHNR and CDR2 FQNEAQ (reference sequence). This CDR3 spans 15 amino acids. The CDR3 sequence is CASSLALRGTYEQYF. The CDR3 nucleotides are TGTGCCAGCAGCTTAGCCTTGAGGGGGACCTACGAGCAGTACTTC.

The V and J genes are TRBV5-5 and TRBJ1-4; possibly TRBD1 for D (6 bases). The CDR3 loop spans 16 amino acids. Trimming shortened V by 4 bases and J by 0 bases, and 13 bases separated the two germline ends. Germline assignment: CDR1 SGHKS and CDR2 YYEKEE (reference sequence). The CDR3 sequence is CASSTGTTTTNEKLFF. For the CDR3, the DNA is TGTGCCAGCAGCACCGGGACAACCACAACTAATGAAAAACTGTTTTTT.

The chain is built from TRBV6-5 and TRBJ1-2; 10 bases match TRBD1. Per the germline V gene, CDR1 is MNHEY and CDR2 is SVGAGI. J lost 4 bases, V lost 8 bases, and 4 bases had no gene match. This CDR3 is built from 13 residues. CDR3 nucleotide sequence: TGTGCCAGCGGAGGGGACAGGGGCTATGGCTACACCTTC. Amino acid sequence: CASGGDRGYGYTF.

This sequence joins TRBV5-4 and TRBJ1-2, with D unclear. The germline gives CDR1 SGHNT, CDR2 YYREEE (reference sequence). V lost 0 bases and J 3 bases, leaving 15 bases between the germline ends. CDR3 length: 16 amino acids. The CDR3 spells CASSLGATGRDYGYTF. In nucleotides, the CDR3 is TGTGCCAGCAGCTTGGGGGCGACCGGGAGGGACTATGGCTACACCTTC.

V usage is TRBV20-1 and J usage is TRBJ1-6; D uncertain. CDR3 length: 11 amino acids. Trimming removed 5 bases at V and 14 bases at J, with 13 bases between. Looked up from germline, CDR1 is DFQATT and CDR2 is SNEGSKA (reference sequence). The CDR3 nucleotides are TGCAGTGCTCTCCGGGTCTCTACCCTCCACTTT. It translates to CSALRVSTLHF.

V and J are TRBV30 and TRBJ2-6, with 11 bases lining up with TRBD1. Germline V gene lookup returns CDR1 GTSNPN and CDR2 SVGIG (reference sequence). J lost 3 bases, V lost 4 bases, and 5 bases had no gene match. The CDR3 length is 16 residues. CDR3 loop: CAWNPGQGVGANVLTF. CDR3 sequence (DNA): TGTGCCTGGAATCCGGGACAGGGGGTTGGGGCCAACGTCCTGACTTTC.

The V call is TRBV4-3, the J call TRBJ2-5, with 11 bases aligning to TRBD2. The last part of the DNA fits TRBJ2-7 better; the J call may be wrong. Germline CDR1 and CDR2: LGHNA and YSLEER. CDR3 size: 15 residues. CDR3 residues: CASSQGLAGTYEQYF. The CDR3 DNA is TGCGCCAGCAGCCAAGGACTAGCGGGAACCTACGAGCAGTACTTC.

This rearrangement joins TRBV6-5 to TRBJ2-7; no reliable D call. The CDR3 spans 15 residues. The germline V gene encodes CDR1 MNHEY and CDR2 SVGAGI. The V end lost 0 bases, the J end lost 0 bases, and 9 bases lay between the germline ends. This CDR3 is CASSYSAESSYEQYF. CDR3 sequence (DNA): TGTGCCAGCAGTTACTCGGCGGAGAGCTCCTACGAGCAGTACTTC.

The CDR3 DNA sequence: TGTGCCAGCAGATCAGGACAGACCTTCGGCGAGCAGTACTTC. Amino acids: CASRSGQTFGEQYF. V and J are TRBV28 and TRBJ2-7, with D maybe TRBD1 (6 bases). The CDR3 runs to 14 residues. Germline CDR1 reads MDHEN; CDR2 reads SYDVKM. Trimming removed 6 bases from V and 6 bases from J, with 18 bases in between.

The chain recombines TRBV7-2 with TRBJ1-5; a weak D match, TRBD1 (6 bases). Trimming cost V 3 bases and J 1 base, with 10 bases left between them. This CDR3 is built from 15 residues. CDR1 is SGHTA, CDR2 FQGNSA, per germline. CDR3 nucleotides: TGTGCCAGCAGCTTTCAGGGGCTGAGCAATCAGCCCCAGCATTTT. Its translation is CASSFQGLSNQPQHF.

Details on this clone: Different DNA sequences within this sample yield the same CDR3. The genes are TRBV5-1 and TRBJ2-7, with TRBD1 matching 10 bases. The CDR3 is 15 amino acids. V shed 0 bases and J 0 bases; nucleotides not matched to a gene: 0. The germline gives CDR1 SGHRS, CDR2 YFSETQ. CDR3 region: CASSLGTGGSYEQYF. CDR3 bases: TGCGCCAGCAGCTTGGGGACAGGGGGCTCCTACGAGCAGTACTTC. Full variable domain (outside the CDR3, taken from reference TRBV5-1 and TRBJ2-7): KAGVTQTPRYLIKTRGQQVTLSCSPISGHRSVSWYQQTPGQGLQFLFEYFSETQRNKGNFPGRFSGRQFSNSRSEMNVSTLELGDSALYLCASSLGTGGSYEQYFGPGTRLTVT.

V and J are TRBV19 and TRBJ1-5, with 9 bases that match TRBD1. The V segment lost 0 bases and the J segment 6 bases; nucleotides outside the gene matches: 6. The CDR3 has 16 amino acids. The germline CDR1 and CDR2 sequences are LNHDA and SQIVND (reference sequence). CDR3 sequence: CASSIEGTGLRQPQHF. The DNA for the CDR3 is TGTGCCAGTAGTATAGAGGGGACAGGGCTCCGTCAGCCCCAGCATTTT.

The CDR3 DNA reads as TGTGCCAGCAGGCCGAGAAGCACAGATACGCAGTATTTT. This gives the protein CASRPRSTDTQYF. V is TRBV7-9 and J is TRBJ2-3; no clear D. Deletions cut 6 bases from V and 0 bases from J, with 7 bases between. In germline, CDR1 is SEHNR, CDR2 FQNEAQ (reference sequence). The CDR3 totals 13 residues.

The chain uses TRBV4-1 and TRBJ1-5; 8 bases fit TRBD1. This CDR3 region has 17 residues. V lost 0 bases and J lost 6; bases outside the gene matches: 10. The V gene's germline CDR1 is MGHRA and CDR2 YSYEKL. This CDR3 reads CASSQERGRGLIQPQHF. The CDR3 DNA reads TGCGCCAGCAGCCAAGAAAGGGGCAGGGGGCTCATTCAGCCCCAGCATTTT.

The CDR3 loop is CASSPLSSQLAGVEQFF. DNA of the CDR3: TGTGCCAGCTCACCCCTTAGTAGCCAACTAGCGGGAGTGGAGCAGTTCTTC. The V call is TRBV18, the J call TRBJ2-1, with TRBD2 matching over 11 bases. The CDR3 is 17 residues long. The germline V gene encodes CDR1 KGHSH and CDR2 LQKENI. J was trimmed by 10 bases and V by 3 bases; bases with no gene match: 14.

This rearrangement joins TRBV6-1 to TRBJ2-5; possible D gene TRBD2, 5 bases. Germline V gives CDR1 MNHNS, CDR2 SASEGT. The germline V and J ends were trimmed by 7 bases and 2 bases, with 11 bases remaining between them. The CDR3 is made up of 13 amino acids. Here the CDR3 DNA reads TGTGCCAGCAATTGGTCGGGACAAGAGACCCAGTACTTC. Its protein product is CASNWSGQETQYF.

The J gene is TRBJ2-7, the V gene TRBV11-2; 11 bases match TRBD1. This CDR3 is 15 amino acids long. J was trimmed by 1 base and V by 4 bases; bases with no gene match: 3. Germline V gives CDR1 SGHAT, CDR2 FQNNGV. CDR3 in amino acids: CASSSGTGGSYEQYF. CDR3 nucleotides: TGTGCCAGCAGCTCTGGGACAGGGGGATCCTACGAGCAGTACTTC.

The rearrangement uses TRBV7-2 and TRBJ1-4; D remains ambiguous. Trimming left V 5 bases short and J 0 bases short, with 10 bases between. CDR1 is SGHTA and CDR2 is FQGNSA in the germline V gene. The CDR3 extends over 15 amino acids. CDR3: CASSPTVSTNEKLFF. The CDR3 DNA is TGTGCCAGCAGCCCTACCGTCTCAACTAATGAAAAACTGTTTTTT.